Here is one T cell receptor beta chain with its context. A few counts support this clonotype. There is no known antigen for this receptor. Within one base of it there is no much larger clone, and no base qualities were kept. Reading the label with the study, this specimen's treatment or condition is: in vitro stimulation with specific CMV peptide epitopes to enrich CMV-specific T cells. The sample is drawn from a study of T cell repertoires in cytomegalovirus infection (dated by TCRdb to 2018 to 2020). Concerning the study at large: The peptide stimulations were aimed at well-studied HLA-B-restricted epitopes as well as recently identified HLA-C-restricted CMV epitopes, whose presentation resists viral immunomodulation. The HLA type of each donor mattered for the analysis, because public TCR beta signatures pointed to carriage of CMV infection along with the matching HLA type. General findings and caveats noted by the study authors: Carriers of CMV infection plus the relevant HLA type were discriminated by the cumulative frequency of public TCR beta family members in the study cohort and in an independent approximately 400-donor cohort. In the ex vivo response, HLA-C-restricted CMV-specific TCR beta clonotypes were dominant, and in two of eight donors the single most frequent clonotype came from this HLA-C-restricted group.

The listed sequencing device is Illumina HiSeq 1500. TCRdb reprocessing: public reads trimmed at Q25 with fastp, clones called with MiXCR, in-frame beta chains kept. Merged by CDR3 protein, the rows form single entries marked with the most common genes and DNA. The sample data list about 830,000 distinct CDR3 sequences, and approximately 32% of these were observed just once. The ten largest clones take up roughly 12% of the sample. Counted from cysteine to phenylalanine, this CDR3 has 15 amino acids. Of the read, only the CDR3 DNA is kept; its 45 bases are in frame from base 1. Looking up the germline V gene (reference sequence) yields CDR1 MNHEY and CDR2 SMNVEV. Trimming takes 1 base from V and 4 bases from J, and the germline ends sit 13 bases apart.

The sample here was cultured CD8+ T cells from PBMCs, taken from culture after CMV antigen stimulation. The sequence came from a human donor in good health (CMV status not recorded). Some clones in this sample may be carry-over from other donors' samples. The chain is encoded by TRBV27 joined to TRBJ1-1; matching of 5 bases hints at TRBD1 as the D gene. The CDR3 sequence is CASSLFPQGGTEAFF. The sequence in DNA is TGTGCCAGCAGTTTATTCCCTCAGGGTGGCACTGAAGCTTTCTTT.